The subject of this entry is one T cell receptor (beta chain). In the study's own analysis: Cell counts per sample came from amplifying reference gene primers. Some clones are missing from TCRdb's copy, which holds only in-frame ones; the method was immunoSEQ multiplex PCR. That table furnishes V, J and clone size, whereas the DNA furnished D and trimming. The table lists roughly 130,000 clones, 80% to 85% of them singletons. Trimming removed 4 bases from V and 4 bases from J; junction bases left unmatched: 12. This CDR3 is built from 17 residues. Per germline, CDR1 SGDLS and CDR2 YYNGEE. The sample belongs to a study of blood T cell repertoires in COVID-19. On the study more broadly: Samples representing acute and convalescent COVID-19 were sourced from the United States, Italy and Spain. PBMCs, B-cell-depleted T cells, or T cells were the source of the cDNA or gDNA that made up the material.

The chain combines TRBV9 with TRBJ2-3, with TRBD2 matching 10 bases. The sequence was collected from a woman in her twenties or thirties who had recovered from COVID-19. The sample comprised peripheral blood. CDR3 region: CASSSSGGAAQPDTQYF. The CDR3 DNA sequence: TGTGCCAGCAGCTCGAGCGGGGGGGCCGCTCAACCAGATACGCAGTATTTT.